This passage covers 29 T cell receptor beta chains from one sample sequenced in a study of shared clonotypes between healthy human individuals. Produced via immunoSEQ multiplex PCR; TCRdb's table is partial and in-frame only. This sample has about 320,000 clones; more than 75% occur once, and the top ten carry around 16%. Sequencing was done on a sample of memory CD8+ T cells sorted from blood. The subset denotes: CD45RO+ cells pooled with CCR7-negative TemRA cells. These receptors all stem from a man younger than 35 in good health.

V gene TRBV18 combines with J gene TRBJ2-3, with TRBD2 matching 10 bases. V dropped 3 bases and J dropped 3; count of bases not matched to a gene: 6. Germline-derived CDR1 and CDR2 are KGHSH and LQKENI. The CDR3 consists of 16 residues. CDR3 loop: CASSPASGGPTDTQYF. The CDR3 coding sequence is TGTGCCAGCTCACCGGCTAGCGGGGGCCCGACAGATACGCAGTATTTT.

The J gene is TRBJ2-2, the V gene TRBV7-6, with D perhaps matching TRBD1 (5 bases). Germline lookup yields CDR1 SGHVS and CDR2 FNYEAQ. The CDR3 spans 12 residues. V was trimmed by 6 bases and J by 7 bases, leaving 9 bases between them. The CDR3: CASRWGIGELFF. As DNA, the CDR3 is TGTGCCAGCAGATGGGGCATCGGGGAGCTGTTTTTT. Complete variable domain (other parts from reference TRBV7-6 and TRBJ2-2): GAGVSQSPRYKVTKRGQDVALRCDPISGHVSLYWYRQALGQGPEFLTYFNYEAQQDKSGLPNDRFSAERPEGSISTLTIQRTEQRDSAMYRCASRWGIGELFFGEGSRLTVL.

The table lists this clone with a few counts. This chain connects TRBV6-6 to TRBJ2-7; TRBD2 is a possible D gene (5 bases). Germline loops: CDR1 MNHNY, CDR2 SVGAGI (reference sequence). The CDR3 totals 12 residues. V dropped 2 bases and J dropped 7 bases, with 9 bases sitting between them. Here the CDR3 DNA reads TGTGCCAGCAGTTACGAGGGAGTGGAGCAGTACTTC. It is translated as CASSYEGVEQYF.

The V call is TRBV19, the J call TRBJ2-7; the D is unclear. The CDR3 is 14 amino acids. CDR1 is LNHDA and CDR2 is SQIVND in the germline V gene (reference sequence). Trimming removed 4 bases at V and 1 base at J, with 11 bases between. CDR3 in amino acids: CASSNLMNSYEQYF. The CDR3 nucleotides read TGTGCCAGTAGTAACCTCATGAATTCCTACGAGCAGTACTTC.

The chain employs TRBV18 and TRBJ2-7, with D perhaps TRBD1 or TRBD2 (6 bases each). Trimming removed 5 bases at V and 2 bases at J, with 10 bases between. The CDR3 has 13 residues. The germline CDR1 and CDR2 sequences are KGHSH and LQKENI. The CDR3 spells CASSGGRAYEQYF. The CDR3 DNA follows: TGTGCCAGCTCAGGGGGGCGAGCCTACGAGCAGTACTTC.

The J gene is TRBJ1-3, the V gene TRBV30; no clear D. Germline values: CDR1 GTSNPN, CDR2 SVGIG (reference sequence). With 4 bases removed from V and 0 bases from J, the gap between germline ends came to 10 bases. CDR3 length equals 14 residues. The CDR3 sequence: CAWTPSGSGNTIYF. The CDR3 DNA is TGTGCCTGGACCCCAAGCGGCTCTGGAAACACCATATATTTT. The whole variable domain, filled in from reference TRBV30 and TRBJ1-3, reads SQTIHQWPATLVQPVGSPLSLECTVEGTSNPNLYWYRQAAGRGLQLLFYSVGIGQISSEVPQNLSASRPQDRQFILSSKKLLLSDSGFYLCAWTPSGSGNTIYFGEGSWLTVV.

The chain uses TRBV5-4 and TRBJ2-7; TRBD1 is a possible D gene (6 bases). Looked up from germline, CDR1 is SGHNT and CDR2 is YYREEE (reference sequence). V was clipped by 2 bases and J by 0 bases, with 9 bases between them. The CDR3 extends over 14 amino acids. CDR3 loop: CASSFGQSSYEQYF. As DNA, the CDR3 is TGTGCCAGCAGCTTTGGACAGTCCTCCTACGAGCAGTACTTC.

The CDR3 reads CASSPGQGLHEQYF. The DNA for the CDR3 is TGTGCCAGCAGTCCGGGACAGGGGTTACACGAGCAGTACTTC. V usage is TRBV27 and J usage is TRBJ2-7; the match to TRBD1 covers 10 bases. Germline loops: CDR1 MNHEY, CDR2 SMNVEV (reference sequence). The V gene end was trimmed by 5 bases and the J gene end by 5 bases; junction bases not matched to a gene: 6. The CDR3 covers 14 residues.

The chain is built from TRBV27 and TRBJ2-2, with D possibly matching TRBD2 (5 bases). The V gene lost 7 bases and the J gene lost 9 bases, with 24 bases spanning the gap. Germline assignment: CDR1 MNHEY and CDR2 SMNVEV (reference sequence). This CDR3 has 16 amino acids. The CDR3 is CASTDSTRPSARELFF. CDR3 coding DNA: TGTGCCAGCACCGACTCAACTAGGCCAAGTGCCCGGGAGCTGTTTTTT.

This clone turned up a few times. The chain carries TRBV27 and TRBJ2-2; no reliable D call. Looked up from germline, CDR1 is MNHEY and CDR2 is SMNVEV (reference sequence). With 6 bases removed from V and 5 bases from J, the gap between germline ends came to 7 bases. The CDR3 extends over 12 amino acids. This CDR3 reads CASSFTTGELFF. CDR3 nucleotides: TGTGCCAGCAGCTTCACGACCGGGGAGCTGTTTTTT.

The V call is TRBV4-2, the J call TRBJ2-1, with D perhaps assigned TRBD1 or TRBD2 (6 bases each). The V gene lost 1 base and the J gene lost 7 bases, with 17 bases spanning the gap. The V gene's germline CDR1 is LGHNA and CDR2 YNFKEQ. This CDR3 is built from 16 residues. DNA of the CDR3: TGTGCCAGCAGCCAAGTGAAGGGGGGTTTACCGAATGAGCAGTTCTTC. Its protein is CASSQVKGGLPNEQFF.

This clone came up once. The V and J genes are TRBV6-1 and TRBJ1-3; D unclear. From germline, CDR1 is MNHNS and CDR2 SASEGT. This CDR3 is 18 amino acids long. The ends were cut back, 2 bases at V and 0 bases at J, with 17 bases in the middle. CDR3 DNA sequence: TGTGCCAGCAGTGAATTTGTTGGACGGGCTACCTCTGGAAACACCATATATTTT. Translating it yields CASSEFVGRATSGNTIYF.

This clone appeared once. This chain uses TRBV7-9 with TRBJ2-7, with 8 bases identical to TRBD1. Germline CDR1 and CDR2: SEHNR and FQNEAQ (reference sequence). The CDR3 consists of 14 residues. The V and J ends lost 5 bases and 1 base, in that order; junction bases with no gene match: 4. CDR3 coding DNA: TGTGCCAGCAGCGCCTGGGACAGGTCCTACGAGCAGTACTTC. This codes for CASSAWDRSYEQYF.

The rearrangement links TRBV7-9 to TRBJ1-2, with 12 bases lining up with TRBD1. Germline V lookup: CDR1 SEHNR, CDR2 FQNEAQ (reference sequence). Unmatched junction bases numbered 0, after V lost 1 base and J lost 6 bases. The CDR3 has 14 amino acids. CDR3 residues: CASSLGDRGHGYTF. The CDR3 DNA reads TGTGCCAGCAGCTTAGGGGACAGGGGGCATGGCTACACCTTC.

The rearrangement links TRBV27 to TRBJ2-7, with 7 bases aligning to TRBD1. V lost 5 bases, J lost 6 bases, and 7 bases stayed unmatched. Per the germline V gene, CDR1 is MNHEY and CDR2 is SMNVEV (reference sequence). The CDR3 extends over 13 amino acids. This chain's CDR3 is CASSPDRRGEQYF. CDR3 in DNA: TGTGCCAGCAGTCCGGACAGGCGTGGCGAGCAGTACTTC.

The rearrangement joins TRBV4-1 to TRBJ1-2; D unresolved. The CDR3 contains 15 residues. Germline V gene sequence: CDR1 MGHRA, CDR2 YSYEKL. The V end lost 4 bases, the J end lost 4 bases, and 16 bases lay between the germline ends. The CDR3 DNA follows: TGCGCCAGCAGCCCCCATTCCGTGGCGGCCTATGGCTACACCTTC. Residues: CASSPHSVAAYGYTF.

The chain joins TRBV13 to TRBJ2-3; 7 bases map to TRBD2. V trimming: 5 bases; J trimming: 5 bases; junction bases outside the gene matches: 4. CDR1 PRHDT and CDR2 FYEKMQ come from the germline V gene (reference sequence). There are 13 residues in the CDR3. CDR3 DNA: TGTGCCAGCAGCGCAGGACTAGAAGATACGCAGTATTTT. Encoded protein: CASSAGLEDTQYF.

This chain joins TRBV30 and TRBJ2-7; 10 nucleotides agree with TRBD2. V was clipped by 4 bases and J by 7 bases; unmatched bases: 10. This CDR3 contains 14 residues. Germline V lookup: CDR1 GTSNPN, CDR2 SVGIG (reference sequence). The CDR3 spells CAWNILAGVGEQYF. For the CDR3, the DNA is TGTGCCTGGAACATTCTAGCGGGAGTTGGAGAGCAGTACTTC.

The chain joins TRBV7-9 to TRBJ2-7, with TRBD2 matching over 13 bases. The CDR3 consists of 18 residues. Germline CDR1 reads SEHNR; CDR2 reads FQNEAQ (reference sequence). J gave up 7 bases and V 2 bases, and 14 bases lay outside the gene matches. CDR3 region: CASSLKWTSGSRSGEQYF. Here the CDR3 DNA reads TGTGCCAGCAGCTTAAAGTGGACTAGCGGGAGTCGTTCGGGGGAGCAGTACTTC. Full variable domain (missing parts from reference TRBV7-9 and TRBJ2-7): DTGVSQNPRHKITKRGQNVTFRCDPISEHNRLYWYRQTLGQGPEFLTYFQNEAQLEKSRLLSDRFSAERPKGSFSTLEIQRTEQGDSAMYLCASSLKWTSGSRSGEQYFGPGTRLTVT.

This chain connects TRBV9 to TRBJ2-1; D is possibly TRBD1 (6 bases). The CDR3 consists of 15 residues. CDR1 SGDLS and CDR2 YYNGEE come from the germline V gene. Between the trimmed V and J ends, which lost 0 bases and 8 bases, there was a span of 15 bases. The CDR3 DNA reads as TGTGCCAGCAGCGTAGGACAGGCCCTAGGCTATGAGCAGTTCTTC. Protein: CASSVGQALGYEQFF.

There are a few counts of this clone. The CDR3 reads CASSGLGPNSPLHF. The CDR3 region has the DNA TGTGCCAGCAGCGGGCTCGGGCCTAATTCACCCCTCCACTTT. The V call is TRBV27, the J call TRBJ1-6; D is unclear. The CDR3 has 14 amino acids. Germline-derived CDR1 and CDR2 are MNHEY and SMNVEV (reference sequence). Deletions cut 6 bases from V and 6 bases from J, with 12 bases between.

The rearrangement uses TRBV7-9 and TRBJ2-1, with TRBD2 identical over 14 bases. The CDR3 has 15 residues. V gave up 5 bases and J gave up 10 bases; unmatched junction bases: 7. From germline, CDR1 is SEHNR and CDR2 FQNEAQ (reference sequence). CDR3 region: CASSGTSGRVGEQFF. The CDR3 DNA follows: TGTGCCAGCAGCGGGACTAGCGGGAGAGTTGGGGAGCAGTTCTTC.

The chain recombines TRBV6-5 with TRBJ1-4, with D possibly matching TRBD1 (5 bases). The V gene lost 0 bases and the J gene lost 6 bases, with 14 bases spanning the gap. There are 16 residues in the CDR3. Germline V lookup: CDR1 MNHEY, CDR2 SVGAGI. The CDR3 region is CASSYSIWGTDEKLFF. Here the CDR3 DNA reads TGTGCCAGCAGTTACTCGATATGGGGGACGGATGAAAAACTGTTTTTT.

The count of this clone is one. CDR3 DNA: TGTGCCAGCGGGACAGGGTTGACCGGGGAGCTGTTTTTT. Translating it yields CASGTGLTGELFF. This chain joins TRBV6-1 and TRBJ2-2, with 9 bases lining up with TRBD1. This CDR3 has 13 residues. Unmatched junction bases numbered 3, after V lost 8 bases and J lost 5 bases. The germline V gene has CDR1 MNHNS and CDR2 SASEGT.

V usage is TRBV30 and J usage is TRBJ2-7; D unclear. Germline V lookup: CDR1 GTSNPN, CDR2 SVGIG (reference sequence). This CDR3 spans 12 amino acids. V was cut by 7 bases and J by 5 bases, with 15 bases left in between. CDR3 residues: CALKADPHEQYF. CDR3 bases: TGTGCCTTGAAGGCAGATCCCCACGAGCAGTACTTC.

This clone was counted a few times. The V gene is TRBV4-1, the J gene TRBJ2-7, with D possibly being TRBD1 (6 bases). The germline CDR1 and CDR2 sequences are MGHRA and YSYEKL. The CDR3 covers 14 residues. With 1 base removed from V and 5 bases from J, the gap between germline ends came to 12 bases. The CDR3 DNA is TGCGCCAGCAGCCAAGGGGCAGGGGCCCACGAGCAGTACTTC. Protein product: CASSQGAGAHEQYF.

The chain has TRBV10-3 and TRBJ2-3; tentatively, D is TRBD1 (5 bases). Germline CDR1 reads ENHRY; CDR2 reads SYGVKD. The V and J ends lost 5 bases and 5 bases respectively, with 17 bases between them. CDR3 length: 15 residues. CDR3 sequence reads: CAISLYATDGDTQYF. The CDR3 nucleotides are TGTGCCATCAGTTTATATGCGACAGATGGAGATACGCAGTATTTT.

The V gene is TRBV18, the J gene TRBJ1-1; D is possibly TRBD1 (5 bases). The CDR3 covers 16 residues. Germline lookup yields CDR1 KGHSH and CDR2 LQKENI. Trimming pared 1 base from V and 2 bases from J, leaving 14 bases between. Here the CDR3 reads CASSPRSVGGNTEAFF. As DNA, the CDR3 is TGTGCCAGCTCACCACGCTCCGTGGGGGGAAACACTGAAGCTTTCTTT.

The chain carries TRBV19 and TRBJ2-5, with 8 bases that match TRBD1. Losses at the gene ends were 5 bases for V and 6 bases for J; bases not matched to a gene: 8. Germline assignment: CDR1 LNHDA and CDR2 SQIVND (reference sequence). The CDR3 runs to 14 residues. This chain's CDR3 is CASSAWDRTQTQYF. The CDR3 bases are TGTGCCAGTAGTGCCTGGGACAGGACGCAGACCCAGTACTTC.